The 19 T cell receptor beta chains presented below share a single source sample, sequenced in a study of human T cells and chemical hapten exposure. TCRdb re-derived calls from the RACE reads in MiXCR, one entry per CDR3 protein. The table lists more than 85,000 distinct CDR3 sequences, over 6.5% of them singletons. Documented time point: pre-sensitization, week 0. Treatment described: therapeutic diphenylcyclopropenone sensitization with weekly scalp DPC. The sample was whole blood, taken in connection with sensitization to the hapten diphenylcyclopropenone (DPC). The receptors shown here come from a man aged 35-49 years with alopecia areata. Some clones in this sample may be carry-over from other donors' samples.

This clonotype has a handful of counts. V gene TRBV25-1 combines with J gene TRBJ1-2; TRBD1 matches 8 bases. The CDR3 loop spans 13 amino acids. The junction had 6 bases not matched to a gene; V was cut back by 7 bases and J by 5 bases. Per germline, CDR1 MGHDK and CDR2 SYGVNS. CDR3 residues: CASTRQGYYGYTF. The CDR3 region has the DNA TGTGCCAGCACCAGACAGGGGTATTATGGCTACACCTTC.

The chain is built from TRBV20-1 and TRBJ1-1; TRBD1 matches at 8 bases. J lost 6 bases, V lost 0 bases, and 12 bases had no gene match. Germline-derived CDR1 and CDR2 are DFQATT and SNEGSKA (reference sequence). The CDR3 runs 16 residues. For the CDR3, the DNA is TGCAGTGCTAGAGATAGAAACAGGGGGAACGTCGCTGAAGCTTTCTTT. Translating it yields CSARDRNRGNVAEAFF.

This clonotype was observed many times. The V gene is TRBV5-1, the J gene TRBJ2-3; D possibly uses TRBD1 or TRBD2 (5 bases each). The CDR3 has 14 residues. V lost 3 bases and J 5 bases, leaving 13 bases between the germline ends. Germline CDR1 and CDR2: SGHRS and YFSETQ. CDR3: CASSSGQAKDTQYF. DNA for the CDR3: TGCGCCAGCAGCTCGGGGCAGGCGAAAGATACGCAGTATTTT.

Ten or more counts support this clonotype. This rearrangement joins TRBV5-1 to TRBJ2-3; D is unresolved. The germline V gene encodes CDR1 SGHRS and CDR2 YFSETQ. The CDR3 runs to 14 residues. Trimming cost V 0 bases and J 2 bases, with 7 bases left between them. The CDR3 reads CASSLAQTTDTQYF. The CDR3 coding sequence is TGCGCCAGCAGCTTGGCGCAAACCACAGATACGCAGTATTTT.

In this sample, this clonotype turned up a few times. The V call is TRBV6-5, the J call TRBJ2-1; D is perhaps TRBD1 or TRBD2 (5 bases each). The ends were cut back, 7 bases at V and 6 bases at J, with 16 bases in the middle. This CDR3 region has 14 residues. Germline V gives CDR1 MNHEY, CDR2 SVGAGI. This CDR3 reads CASKRDRGSNEQFF. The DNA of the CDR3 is TGTGCCAGCAAAAGGGACCGCGGGTCCAATGAGCAGTTCTTC.

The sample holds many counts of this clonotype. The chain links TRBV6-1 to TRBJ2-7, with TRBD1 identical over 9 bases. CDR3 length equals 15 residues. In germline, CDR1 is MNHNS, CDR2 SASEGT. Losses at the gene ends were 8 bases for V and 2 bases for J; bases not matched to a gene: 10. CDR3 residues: CASLRETGGTYEQYV. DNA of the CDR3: TGTGCCAGCCTGAGAGAGACAGGGGGGACCTACGAGCAGTACGTC.

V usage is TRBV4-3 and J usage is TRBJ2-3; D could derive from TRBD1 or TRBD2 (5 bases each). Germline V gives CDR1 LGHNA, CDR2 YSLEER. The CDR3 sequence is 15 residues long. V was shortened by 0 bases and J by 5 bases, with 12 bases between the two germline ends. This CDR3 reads CASSQDTGRGDTQYF. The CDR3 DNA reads TGCGCCAGCAGCCAAGATACGGGGCGTGGAGATACGCAGTATTTT.

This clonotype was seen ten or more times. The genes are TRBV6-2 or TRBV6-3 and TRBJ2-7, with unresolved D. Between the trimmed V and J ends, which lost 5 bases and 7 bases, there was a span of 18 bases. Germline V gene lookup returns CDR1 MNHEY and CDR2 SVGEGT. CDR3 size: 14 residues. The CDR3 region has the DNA TGTGCCAGCAGTCCACAGTACCCTCCCGGGGAGCAGTACTTC. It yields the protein CASSPQYPPGEQYF.

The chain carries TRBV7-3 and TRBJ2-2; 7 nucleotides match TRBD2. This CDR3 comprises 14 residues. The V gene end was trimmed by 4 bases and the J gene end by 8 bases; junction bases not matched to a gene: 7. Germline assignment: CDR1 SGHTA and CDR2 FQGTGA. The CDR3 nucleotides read TGTGCCAGCAGCTCATCTGGCGGGAGTGGGGAGCTGTTTTTT. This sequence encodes CASSSSGGSGELFF.

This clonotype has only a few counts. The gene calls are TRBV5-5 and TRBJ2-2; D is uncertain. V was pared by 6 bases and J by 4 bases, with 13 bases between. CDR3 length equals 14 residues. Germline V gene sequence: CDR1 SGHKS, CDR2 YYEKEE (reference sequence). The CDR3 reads CASTRLPLTGELFF. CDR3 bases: TGTGCCAGCACTAGGCTGCCCCTCACCGGGGAGCTGTTTTTT. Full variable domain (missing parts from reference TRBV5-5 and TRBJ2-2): DAGVTQSPTHLIKTRGQQVTLRCSPISGHKSVSWYQQVLGQGPQFIFQYYEKEERGRGNFPDRFSARQFPNYSSELNVNALLLGDSALYLCASTRLPLTGELFFGEGSRLTVL.

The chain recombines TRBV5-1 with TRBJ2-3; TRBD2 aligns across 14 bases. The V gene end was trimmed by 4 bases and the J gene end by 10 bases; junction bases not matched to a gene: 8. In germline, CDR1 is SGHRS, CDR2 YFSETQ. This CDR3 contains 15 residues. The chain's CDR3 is CASSEGTSGSSPQYF. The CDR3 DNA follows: TGCGCCAGCAGCGAAGGGACTAGCGGGAGTAGTCCGCAGTATTTT.

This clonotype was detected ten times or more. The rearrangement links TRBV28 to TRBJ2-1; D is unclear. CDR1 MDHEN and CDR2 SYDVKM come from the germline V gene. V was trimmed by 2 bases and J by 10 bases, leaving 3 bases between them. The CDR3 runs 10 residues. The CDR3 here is CASSLKEQFF. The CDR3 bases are TGTGCCAGCAGTTTAAAGGAGCAGTTCTTC.

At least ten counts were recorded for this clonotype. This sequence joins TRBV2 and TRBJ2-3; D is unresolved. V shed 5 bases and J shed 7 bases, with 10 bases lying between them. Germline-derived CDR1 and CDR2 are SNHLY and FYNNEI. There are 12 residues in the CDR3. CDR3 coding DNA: TGTGCCAGCAGTACAAACCCGCATACGCAGTATTTT. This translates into CASSTNPHTQYF.

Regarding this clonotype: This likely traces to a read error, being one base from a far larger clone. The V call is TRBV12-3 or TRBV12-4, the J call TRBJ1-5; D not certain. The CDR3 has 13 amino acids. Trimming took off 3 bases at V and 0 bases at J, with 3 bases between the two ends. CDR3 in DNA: TGTGCCAGCAGTTTTGATAGCAATCAGCCCCAGCATTTT. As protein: CASSFDSNQPQHF.

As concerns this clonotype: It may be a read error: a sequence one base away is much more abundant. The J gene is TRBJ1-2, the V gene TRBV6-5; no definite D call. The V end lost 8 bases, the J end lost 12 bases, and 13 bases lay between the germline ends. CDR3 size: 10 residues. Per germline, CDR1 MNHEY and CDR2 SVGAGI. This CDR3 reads CASGFERHTF. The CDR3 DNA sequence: TGTGCCAGCGGATTTGAGCGTCACACCTTC.

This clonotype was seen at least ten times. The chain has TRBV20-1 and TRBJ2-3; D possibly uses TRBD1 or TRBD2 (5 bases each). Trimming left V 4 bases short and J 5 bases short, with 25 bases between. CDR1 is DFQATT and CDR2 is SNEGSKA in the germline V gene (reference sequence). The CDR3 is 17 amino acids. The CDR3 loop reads CSANTLRDGAQGDTQYF. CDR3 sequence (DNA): TGCAGTGCTAATACTCTCCGGGATGGTGCGCAGGGAGATACGCAGTATTTT.

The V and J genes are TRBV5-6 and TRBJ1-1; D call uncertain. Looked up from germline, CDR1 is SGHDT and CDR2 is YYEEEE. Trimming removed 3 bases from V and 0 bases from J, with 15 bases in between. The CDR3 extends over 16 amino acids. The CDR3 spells CASSYKLGSMNTEAFF. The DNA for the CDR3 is TGTGCCAGCAGCTACAAACTGGGGTCCATGAACACTGAAGCTTTCTTT.

The CDR3 reads CASSPNSGTGGSEQYF. In nucleotides, the CDR3 is TGTGCCAGCTCACCAAACTCCGGGACAGGGGGTTCCGAGCAGTACTTC. The V call is TRBV18, the J call TRBJ2-7, with 11 bases matching TRBD1. CDR3 size: 16 residues. The germline V gene has CDR1 KGHSH and CDR2 LQKENI. Trimming removed 2 bases from V and 6 bases from J; junction bases left unmatched: 9.

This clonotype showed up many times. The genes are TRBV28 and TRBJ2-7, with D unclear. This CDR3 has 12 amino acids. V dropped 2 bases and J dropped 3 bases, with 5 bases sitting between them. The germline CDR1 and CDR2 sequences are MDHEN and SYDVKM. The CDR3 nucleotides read TGTGCCAGCAGTTTACCAGGCTACGAGCAGTACGTC. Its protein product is CASSLPGYEQYV.